These T cell receptor beta chains were read from a single sample in a study of preoperative IRX-2 immunotherapy in early breast cancer. Data came from immunoSEQ multiplex PCR; TCRdb stores just in-frame clones and leaves some out. The sample lists 20,000 to 30,000 clones, about 95% occurring once. The sample was tumor tissue, taken after IRX-2 immunotherapy. The receptor set was obtained from a human donor with breast cancer. CDR3s include the opening cysteine and the closing phenylalanine or tryptophan. D genes are given only for firm matches. Not every row has a clone size; where given, it reads once, few, many or a size class.

J: TRBJ2-5; D: TRBD2; size: .; V: TRBV4-1; CDR3: CASSQLWETSGEGTQYF; DNA: TGCGCCAGCAGCCAACTATGGGAGACTAGCGGGGAAGGGACCCAGTACTTC
J: TRBJ2-3; D: TRBD1; size: .; V: TRBV9; CDR3: CASTKLGQGALDTQYF; DNA: TGTGCCAGCACCAAATTGGGACAGGGGGCCTTAGATACGCAGTATTTT
J: TRBJ1-5; D: .; size: .; V: TRBV6-5; CDR3: CASSYSGDLQPQHF; DNA: TGTGCCAGCAGTTACTCAGGGGACCTTCAGCCCCAGCATTTT
J: TRBJ2-7; D: .; size: .; V: TRBV6-1; CDR3: CASSDYRPAYEQYF; DNA: TGTGCCAGCAGTGATTACAGGCCGGCCTACGAGCAGTACTTC
J: TRBJ2-1; D: TRBD2; size: .; V: TRBV30; CDR3: CAWQTSFYNEQFF; DNA: TGTGCCTGGCAGACTAGCTTTTACAATGAGCAGTTCTTC
J: TRBJ1-5; D: .; size: .; V: TRBV30; CDR3: CAWSVAGVQPQHF; DNA: TGTGCCTGGAGTGTGGCCGGGGTCCAGCCCCAGCATTTT
J: TRBJ2-3; D: TRBD1; size: .; V: TRBV25-1; CDR3: CASSDGQGGTYSTDTQYF; DNA: TGTGCCAGCAGTGACGGACAGGGGGGAACGTACTCCACAGATACGCAGTATTTT
J: TRBJ2-5; D: .; size: .; V: TRBV7-2; CDR3: CASSLGLASLETQYF; DNA: TGTGCCAGCAGCTTAGGCCTAGCGTCCTTAGAGACCCAGTACTTC
J: TRBJ2-2; D: .; size: .; V: TRBV7-9; CDR3: CASSLVLRNTGELFF; DNA: TGTGCCAGCAGCTTAGTTCTCAGGAACACCGGGGAGCTGTTTTTT
J: TRBJ1-5; D: .; size: .; V: TRBV7-9; CDR3: CASSTGTASNQPQHF; DNA: TGTGCCAGCAGCACCGGGACCGCTAGCAATCAGCCCCAGCATTTT
J: TRBJ2-3; D: TRBD2; size: .; V: TRBV28; CDR3: CASSFQLAASTDTQYF; DNA: TGTGCCAGCAGCTTCCAACTAGCGGCGAGCACAGATACGCAGTATTTT
J: TRBJ2-5; D: .; size: .; V: TRBV5-4; CDR3: CASSLGLAQETQYF; DNA: TGTGCCAGCAGCTTGGGGCTCGCCCAAGAGACCCAGTACTTC
J: TRBJ1-1; D: .; size: .; V: TRBV11-3; CDR3: CASSLVQGAMSFF; DNA: TGTGCCAGCAGCTTAGTACAAGGGGCGATGTCTTTCTTT
J: TRBJ1-1; D: TRBD1; size: .; V: TRBV19; CDR3: CASTRGQANTEAFF; DNA: TGTGCCAGTACTCGCGGACAGGCGAACACTGAAGCTTTCTTT
J: TRBJ2-7; D: .; size: .; V: TRBV5-1; CDR3: CASSTDTRLYEQYF; DNA: TGCGCCAGCAGTACGGACACCCGCCTCTACGAGCAGTACTTC
J: TRBJ2-1; D: TRBD2; size: .; V: TRBV11-2; CDR3: CASSLVGAGGRNEQFF; DNA: TGTGCCAGCAGCTTAGTGGGCGCGGGGGGGCGGAATGAGCAGTTCTTC
J: TRBJ1-2; D: .; size: .; V: TRBV5-1; CDR3: CASSFEGRPGGYTF; DNA: TGCGCCAGCAGCTTTGAGGGCAGGCCGGGGGGCTACACCTTC
J: TRBJ1-2; D: .; size: .; V: TRBV5-4; CDR3: CASSSSAGRTYGYTF; DNA: TGTGCCAGCAGCTCGAGTGCGGGGAGAACCTATGGCTACACCTTC
J: TRBJ1-2; D: .; size: .; V: TRBV5-4; CDR3: CASTGSSQGLLGHGYTF; DNA: TGTGCCAGCACCGGGAGCTCCCAGGGGTTGTTGGGACATGGCTACACCTTC
J: TRBJ1-5; D: .; size: .; V: TRBV18; CDR3: CASSPPGDSNQPQHF; DNA: TGTGCCAGCTCACCCCCAGGCGATAGCAATCAGCCCCAGCATTTT
J: TRBJ2-5; D: .; size: .; V: TRBV6-6; CDR3: CASSFRAGGETQYF; DNA: TGTGCCAGCAGTTTCCGGGCCGGGGGAGAGACCCAGTACTTC
J: TRBJ2-3; D: .; size: .; V: TRBV7-9; CDR3: CASSLVSRGDTQYF; DNA: TGTGCCAGCAGCTTAGTGTCCAGGGGTGATACGCAGTATTTT
J: TRBJ2-1; D: .; size: .; V: TRBV9; CDR3: CASSAHIDNEQFF; DNA: TGTGCCAGCAGCGCCCATATTGACAATGAGCAGTTCTTC
J: TRBJ1-1; D: .; size: .; V: TRBV30; CDR3: CAWRGDDTANTEAFF; DNA: TGTGCCTGGAGAGGGGACGATACCGCGAACACTGAAGCTTTCTTT
J: TRBJ2-7; D: .; size: .; V: TRBV7-2; CDR3: CASSAGSGHHYEQYF; DNA: TGTGCCAGCAGCGCCGGGTCGGGACATCATTACGAGCAGTACTTC
J: TRBJ2-2; D: TRBD1; size: .; V: TRBV19; CDR3: CASSQGAQTGELFF; DNA: TGTGCCAGTAGTCAGGGGGCCCAAACCGGGGAGCTGTTTTTT
J: TRBJ2-1; D: .; size: once; V: TRBV12-2; CDR3: CASRLEAHGTSVPYNEQFF; DNA: TGTGCAAGTCGCTTAGAGGCTCATGGGACTAGCGTTCCCTACAATGAGCAGTTCTTC
J: TRBJ2-7; D: .; size: .; V: TRBV19; CDR3: CASRNDRTYEQYF; DNA: TGTGCCAGTAGGAACGACAGAACCTACGAGCAGTACTTC
J: TRBJ1-5; D: .; size: .; V: TRBV7-3; CDR3: CASSLRPSQPQHF; DNA: TGTGCCAGCAGCTTACGTCCGTCTCAGCCCCAGCATTTT
J: TRBJ2-7; D: TRBD2; size: .; V: TRBV19; CDR3: CASSNMVGLGYEQYF; DNA: TGTGCCAGTAGTAACATGGTCGGACTAGGCTACGAGCAGTACTTC
J: TRBJ2-3; D: TRBD2; size: .; V: TRBV11-3; CDR3: CASSLAGGPTDTQYF; DNA: TGTGCCAGCAGCTTAGCGGGGGGTCCCACAGATACGCAGTATTTT
J: TRBJ2-3; D: .; size: .; V: TRBV27; CDR3: CASSWGPAPDTDTQYF; DNA: TGTGCCAGCAGTTGGGGTCCCGCCCCGGACACAGATACGCAGTATTTT
J: TRBJ1-2; D: .; size: .; V: TRBV21-1; CDR3: CATLTASPYGYTF; DNA: TGTGCCACCCTTACCGCGTCCCCCTATGGCTACACCTTC
J: TRBJ2-5; D: TRBD2; size: .; V: TRBV7-2; CDR3: CASSGNSGRAGETQYF; DNA: TGTGCCAGCAGCGGCAATAGCGGGAGGGCGGGGGAGACCCAGTACTTC
J: TRBJ2-1; D: .; size: .; V: TRBV27; CDR3: CASSPLGFSFTYNEQFF; DNA: TGTGCCAGCAGTCCCCTCGGGTTCTCCTTCACCTACAATGAGCAGTTCTTC
J: TRBJ2-1; D: TRBD2; size: .; V: TRBV4-1; CDR3: CASSFSGSNNEQFF; DNA: TGCGCCAGCTCCTTTAGCGGGAGTAATAATGAGCAGTTCTTC
J: TRBJ2-5; D: .; size: .; V: TRBV7-6; CDR3: CASSLVQLETQYF; DNA: TGTGCCAGCAGCTTAGTCCAGTTGGAGACCCAGTACTTC
J: TRBJ2-6; D: .; size: once; V: TRBV28; CDR3: CASSLHFAGANVLTF; DNA: TGTGCCAGCAGTCTACATTTTGCTGGGGCCAACGTCCTGACTTTC
J: TRBJ2-2; D: TRBD1; size: once; V: TRBV11-2; CDR3: CASSLGQGATGELFF; DNA: TGTGCCAGCAGCTTGGGACAGGGGGCGACCGGGGAGCTGTTTTTT
J: TRBJ1-1; D: .; size: .; V: TRBV7-8; CDR3: CASSLTVVDTEAFF; DNA: TGTGCCAGCAGCTTAACGGTCGTTGACACTGAAGCTTTCTTT
J: TRBJ1-1; D: .; size: .; V: TRBV5-5; CDR3: CASGKRGDAEAFF; DNA: TGTGCCAGCGGGAAAAGGGGGGACGCTGAAGCTTTCTTT
J: TRBJ2-7; D: TRBD2; size: once; V: TRBV18; CDR3: CASSPETSGASYEQYF; DNA: TGTGCCAGCTCACCAGAGACTAGCGGCGCCTCCTACGAGCAGTACTTC
J: TRBJ2-7; D: .; size: .; V: TRBV13; CDR3: CASSPGAGPPGEQYF; DNA: TGTGCCAGCAGCCCGGGGGCAGGGCCTCCTGGCGAGCAGTACTTC
J: TRBJ1-4; D: TRBD1; size: once; V: TRBV28; CDR3: CASSKTGLGEKLFF; DNA: TGTGCCAGCAGCAAGACAGGGTTAGGAGAAAAACTGTTTTTT
J: TRBJ2-7; D: TRBD1; size: .; V: TRBV5-1; CDR3: CASSPGQGIYEQYF; DNA: TGCGCCAGCAGCCCCGGACAGGGGATCTACGAGCAGTACTTC
J: TRBJ2-2; D: TRBD1; size: .; V: TRBV27; CDR3: CASRQGSNTGELFF; DNA: TGTGCCAGCCGACAGGGGTCGAACACCGGGGAGCTGTTTTTT
J: TRBJ2-1; D: TRBD2; size: few; V: TRBV7-9; CDR3: CASSQTSGVNNEQFF; DNA: TGTGCCAGCAGTCAGACTAGCGGGGTTAACAATGAGCAGTTCTTC
J: TRBJ2-5; D: TRBD1; size: .; V: TRBV7-2; CDR3: CASSLRGPETQYF; DNA: TGTGCCAGCAGCTTAAGGGGGCCCGAGACCCAGTACTTC
J: TRBJ1-4; D: .; size: .; V: TRBV29-1; CDR3: CSVEDPGNGEKLFF; DNA: TGCAGCGTTGAAGATCCAGGGAACGGGGAAAAACTGTTTTTT
J: TRBJ1-2; D: TRBD1; size: .; V: TRBV29-1; CDR3: CSVEMVGTGGYGYTF; DNA: TGCAGCGTTGAAATGGTCGGGACAGGGGGATATGGCTACACCTTC
J: TRBJ1-3; D: TRBD1; size: .; V: TRBV2; CDR3: CASSADRGSGNTIYF; DNA: TGTGCCAGCAGCGCCGACAGGGGCTCTGGAAACACCATATATTTT
J: TRBJ2-7; D: TRBD1; size: .; V: TRBV18; CDR3: CASSPGQGTSYEQYF; DNA: TGTGCCAGCTCACCAGGACAGGGGACCTCCTACGAGCAGTACTTC
J: TRBJ1-6; D: TRBD1; size: .; V: TRBV5-1; CDR3: CASSRDPTGASSYNSPLHF; DNA: TGCGCCAGCAGCCGCGACCCCACAGGGGCTAGCTCCTATAATTCACCCCTCCACTTT
J: TRBJ2-5; D: .; size: .; V: TRBV9; CDR3: CASSVAKGTQETQYF; DNA: TGTGCCAGCAGCGTAGCTAAGGGTACTCAAGAGACCCAGTACTTC
J: TRBJ2-5; D: TRBD2; size: .; V: TRBV6-5; CDR3: CACQAGERREQYF; DNA: TGTGCCTGCCAAGCGGGAGAACGGCGGGAGCAGTACTTC
J: TRBJ1-2; D: TRBD1; size: .; V: TRBV5-6; CDR3: CASSTPDRGVTYGYTF; DNA: TGTGCCAGCAGCACCCCGGACAGGGGGGTTACCTATGGCTACACCTTC
J: TRBJ1-1; D: .; size: .; V: TRBV2; CDR3: CASIGAAIEAFF; DNA: TGTGCCAGCATCGGAGCGGCGATTGAAGCTTTCTTT